One and the same sample provided the 3 T cell receptor beta chains below, sequenced in a study of blood T cells in healthy people across ages. A J-beta primer mix and a sample-barcoded 5' primer were used in a second PCR of roughly 7 to 12 cycles. TCRdb reanalysed the 5' RACE reads using MiXCR and keeps one entry per CDR3 protein. Among approximately 810,000 distinct CDR3 sequences listed, 29% were seen once. The sample consisted of blood. These receptors were collected from a woman of 80 years or more in good health.

V usage is TRBV20-1 and J usage is TRBJ2-7, with 7 nucleotides matching TRBD2. The germline CDR1 and CDR2 sequences are DFQATT and SNEGSKA (reference sequence). V lost 5 bases to trimming and J lost 7 bases; unmatched junction nucleotides: 14. This CDR3 region has 14 residues. DNA for the CDR3: TGCAGTGCTCCCTCCCCCAGGAGGCGGGGGGAGCAGTACTTC. Amino acid sequence: CSAPSPRRRGEQYF.

This clonotype showed up many times. In nucleotides, the CDR3 is TGTGCCAGCAGCCTTCAGGGGAGGGGGGCGCGTGCAGATACGCAGTATTTT. Translating it yields CASSLQGRGARADTQYF. V is TRBV7-2 and J is TRBJ2-3, with D possibly TRBD2 on 7 matching bases. Germline CDR1 and CDR2: SGHTA and FQGNSA. Trimming left V 5 bases short and J 4 bases short, with 22 bases between. This CDR3 has 17 amino acids.

This clonotype was seen repeatedly, ten times or more. DNA of the CDR3: TGTGCCAGCAGTGTTTCTGGACAGGGGAATGAAAAACTGTTTTTT. This gives the protein CASSVSGQGNEKLFF. This sequence joins TRBV25-1 and TRBJ1-4, with TRBD1 matching over 9 bases. CDR3 length: 15 amino acids. The V gene end was trimmed by 4 bases and the J gene end by 5 bases; junction bases not matched to a gene: 5. Germline CDR1 is MGHDK and CDR2 is SYGVNS.